This T cell receptor (beta chain) was documented in a study of blood T cell repertoires in COVID-19. The overall study: Samples came from the United States, Italy and Spain, spanning acute and convalescent COVID-19. PBMCs, B-cell-depleted T cells, or T cells were the source of the cDNA or gDNA that made up the material.

Generated by immunoSEQ multiplex PCR, the TCRdb table keeps only in-frame clones and is missing some. Among a few hundred thousand clones listed, approximately 83% were seen once. V shed 5 bases and J 2 bases; nucleotides not matched to a gene: 11. The CDR3 runs to 17 residues. From germline, CDR1 is SGHTA and CDR2 FQGNSA. This receptor was identified in a woman in her twenties or thirties with COVID-19, enrolled during active disease. Sequencing was carried out using peripheral blood. The chain links TRBV7-2 to TRBJ2-3; 9 bases map to TRBD2. The CDR3 bases are TGTGCCAGCAGCGGTAGGGTAGCGGGGGCCAACACAGATACGCAGTATTTT. Encoded protein: CASSGRVAGANTDTQYF.